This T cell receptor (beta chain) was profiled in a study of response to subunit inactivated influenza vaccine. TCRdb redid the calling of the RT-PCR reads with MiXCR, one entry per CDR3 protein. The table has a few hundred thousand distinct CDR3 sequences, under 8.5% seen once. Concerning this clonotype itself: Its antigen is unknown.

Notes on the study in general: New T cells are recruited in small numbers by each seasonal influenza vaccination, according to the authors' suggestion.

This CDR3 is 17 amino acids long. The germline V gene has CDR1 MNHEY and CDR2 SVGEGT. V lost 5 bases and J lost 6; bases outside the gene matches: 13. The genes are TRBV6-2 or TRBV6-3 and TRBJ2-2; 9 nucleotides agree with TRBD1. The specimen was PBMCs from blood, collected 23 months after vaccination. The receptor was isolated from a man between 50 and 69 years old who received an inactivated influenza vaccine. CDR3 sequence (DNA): TGTGCCAGCAGTGCGGGACAGGGTATAGTTTATGCCGGGGAGCTGTTTTTT. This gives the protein CASSAGQGIVYAGELFF.